The 21 T cell receptor beta chains below come from one sample, sequenced in a study of molecular identifiers for immune sequencing clone quantification. TCRdb processed the PCR reads anew with MiXCR; each CDR3 protein has one entry. Altogether hundreds of thousands of distinct CDR3 sequences are present, 25% being singletons, with the ten largest covering about 0.8%. Material for sequencing was naive CD8+ T cells from blood, with Jurkat cell RNA spiked in. The subset denotes: FACS-sorted CD8+CD4-CCR7+CD45RA+ naive T cells. All receptors derive from a human donor in good health. Some libraries in this study had Jurkat cell RNA spiked in.

This clonotype has a handful of counts. The chain employs TRBV4-1 and TRBJ1-2; tentatively, D is TRBD1 (6 bases). In germline, CDR1 is MGHRA, CDR2 YSYEKL. V was clipped by 0 bases and J by 7 bases, with 15 bases between them. The CDR3 is made up of 15 amino acids. CDR3 nucleotides: TGCGCCAGCAGCCAAGATACGGGGGCAGGGCTTGGCTACACCTTC. It codes for CASSQDTGAGLGYTF.

The chain recombines TRBV27 with TRBJ1-4; D uncertain. This CDR3 is built from 14 residues. With 5 bases removed from V and 4 bases from J, the gap between germline ends came to 11 bases. CDR1 and CDR2 from the germline V gene are MNHEY and SMNVEV (reference sequence). The CDR3 region has the DNA TGTGCCAGCAGTCCAGACACCAATAATGAAAAACTGTTTTTT. Translated: CASSPDTNNEKLFF.

This clonotype was seen repeatedly, ten times or more. The chain combines TRBV24-1 with TRBJ2-1, with 7 bases that match TRBD1. Germline trimming cut 1 base from V and 6 bases from J; bases unmatched to any gene: 8. The CDR3 is 16 residues long. Germline CDR1 KGHDR, CDR2 SFDVKD. As DNA, the CDR3 is TGTGCCACCAGTGATTTTGCCGGGACAGAGGTCAATGAGCAGTTCTTC. This encodes CATSDFAGTEVNEQFF.

As regards this clonotype: One end of the junction does not line up with germline, which may come from a read error. This chain connects TRBV2 to TRBJ1-5; D call uncertain. This CDR3 contains 16 residues. Germline loops: CDR1 SNHLY, CDR2 FYNNEI. Here the CDR3 DNA reads TGTGCCAGCACGACTCGTCGAACCGAGTTAAGGCAGCCCCGGCATTTT. Its protein product is CASTTRRTELRQPRHF.

This clonotype was seen more than once but under ten times. The chain recombines TRBV4-3 with TRBJ2-1, with 8 bases matching TRBD2. Looked up from germline, CDR1 is LGHNA and CDR2 is YSLEER. With V trimmed by 1 base and J by 0 bases, 5 bases remained unmatched. There are 17 residues in the CDR3. The CDR3 DNA is TGCGCCAGCAGCCAAGGAGTAGCGGGGAGCTCCTACAATGAGCAGTTCTTC. This sequence encodes CASSQGVAGSSYNEQFF.

This clonotype was counted ten times or more. The gene calls are TRBV12-3 or TRBV12-4 and TRBJ1-1; 8 bases map to TRBD1. The CDR3 covers 14 residues. The V gene end was trimmed by 5 bases and the J gene end by 6 bases; junction bases not matched to a gene: 8. Written as DNA, the CDR3 is TGTGCCAGCAGTGAGACAGGGGTTTTGGCTGAAGCTTTCTTT. This encodes CASSETGVLAEAFF.

The V call is TRBV12-3 or TRBV12-4, the J call TRBJ1-4; no reliable D call. This CDR3 comprises 13 residues. V was cut by 3 bases and J by 8 bases, with 10 bases left in between. DNA of the CDR3: TGTGCCAGCAGTTTCGGGGTTTGGGAAAAACTGTTTTTT. Protein sequence: CASSFGVWEKLFF.

The chain is built from TRBV9 and TRBJ1-6; 7 bases are a match to TRBD1. This CDR3 contains 15 residues. The J segment lost 5 bases and the V segment lost 0 bases, leaving 2 bases of the junction unmatched. CDR1 and CDR2 (germline): SGDLS, YYNGEE. DNA of the CDR3: TGTGCCAGCAGCGTAGATGGGACAGATAATTCACCCCTCCACTTT. This encodes CASSVDGTDNSPLHF.

The rearrangement joins TRBV30 to TRBJ2-3; 7 nucleotides align to TRBD1. The CDR3 totals 15 residues. V trimming: 2 bases; J trimming: 1 base; junction bases outside the gene matches: 6. Germline CDR1 and CDR2: GTSNPN and SVGIG (reference sequence). The CDR3 bases are TGTGCCTGGAGTCGGACAGGATGGGGCACAGATACGCAGTATTTT. As protein: CAWSRTGWGTDTQYF.

This clonotype has a handful of counts. This may be a read error: a much more frequent sequence differs by one nucleotide. The chain uses TRBV7-6 and TRBJ2-1, with 7 bases aligning to TRBD2. This CDR3 contains 15 residues. J gave up 12 bases and V 5 bases, and 16 bases lay outside the gene matches. Germline CDR1 and CDR2: SGHVS and FNYEAQ. The CDR3 reads CASSPQYGRSGGQFF. The CDR3 DNA follows: TGTGCCAGCAGCCCTCAGTACGGGAGGAGCGGTGGGCAGTTCTTC.

This chain uses TRBV6-2 or TRBV6-3 with TRBJ2-1; 10 nucleotides align to TRBD2. The CDR3 sequence is 16 residues long. V was clipped by 4 bases and J by 8 bases; unmatched bases: 11. CDR1 and CDR2 from the germline V gene are MNHEY and SVGEGT. CDR3 amino acids: CASSFDLAGVGDEQFF. The CDR3 DNA reads as TGTGCCAGCAGTTTCGACCTAGCGGGGGTTGGGGATGAGCAGTTCTTC.

This chain links TRBV10-2 with TRBJ2-4; no clear D gene. This CDR3 is 12 amino acids long. V lost 2 bases and J 11 bases, leaving 10 bases between the germline ends. CDR1 is WSHSY, CDR2 SAAADI, per germline. CDR3 sequence: CASSEVGSLQYF. The CDR3 bases are TGCGCCAGCAGTGAGGTCGGCAGCCTTCAGTACTTC.

This clonotype occurred many times. J is TRBJ1-1 and V is TRBV29-1, with D unclear. Trimming left V 3 bases short and J 7 bases short, with 15 bases between. Looked up from germline, CDR1 is SQVTM and CDR2 is ANQGSEA. This CDR3 has 13 amino acids. CDR3 loop: CSVDSRSGDEAFF. The CDR3 DNA reads as TGCAGCGTTGATAGCCGGTCGGGTGATGAAGCTTTCTTT.

The chain couples TRBV25-1 to TRBJ1-1; D is unclear. The CDR3 is 13 amino acids. Trimming left V 5 bases short and J 1 base short, with 8 bases between. CDR1 MGHDK and CDR2 SYGVNS come from the germline V gene. The CDR3 loop reads CASSHGTNTEAFF. CDR3 DNA sequence: TGTGCCAGCAGTCACGGTACGAACACTGAAGCTTTCTTT.

As for this clonotype: This clone may be a read error of a much larger clone one base away. The chain uses TRBV2 and TRBJ2-3; a possible D gene is TRBD1 (6 bases). V lost 5 bases to trimming and J lost 5 bases, with 17 bases between them. CDR3 size: 15 residues. Germline CDR1 and CDR2: SNHLY and FYNNEI. The CDR3 protein is CASSRAGAIRDTQYF. The DNA of the CDR3 is TGTGCCAGCAGTAGGGCAGGGGCGATTCGAGATACGCAGTATTTT.

The chain has TRBV6-6 and TRBJ2-2; D unclear. Deletions cut 0 bases from V and 3 bases from J, with 20 bases between. In germline, CDR1 is MNHNY, CDR2 SVGAGI (reference sequence). The CDR3 has 19 amino acids. The CDR3 is CASSYSVSPPRSDTGELFF. The DNA of the CDR3 is TGTGCCAGCAGTTACTCGGTCTCCCCCCCCCGCAGCGACACCGGGGAGCTGTTTTTT.

This rearrangement joins TRBV9 to TRBJ2-5, with no clear D. This CDR3 is built from 13 residues. The germline V and J ends were trimmed by 4 bases and 5 bases, with 12 bases remaining between them. CDR1 SGDLS and CDR2 YYNGEE come from the germline V gene. CDR3 sequence: CASSPPLYETQYF. Written as DNA, the CDR3 is TGTGCCAGCAGCCCACCCCTGTATGAGACCCAGTACTTC.

CDR3 amino acids: CSARALAAVGDTQYF. CDR3 sequence (DNA): TGCAGTGCTAGAGCTTTAGCGGCGGTGGGAGATACGCAGTATTTT. The chain has TRBV20-1 and TRBJ2-3; D may be TRBD2 (6 bases). Trimming removed 1 base at V and 5 bases at J, with 16 bases between. This CDR3 spans 15 amino acids. Germline assignment: CDR1 DFQATT and CDR2 SNEGSKA (reference sequence).

This clonotype has a handful of counts. This chain uses TRBV7-9 with TRBJ1-4; D gene unclear. The germline CDR1 and CDR2 sequences are SEHNR and FQNEAQ (reference sequence). The V and J ends lost 2 bases and 0 bases respectively, with 10 bases between them. CDR3 length: 16 amino acids. This CDR3 is CASSLRPDTTNEKLFF. The CDR3 DNA reads as TGTGCCAGCAGCTTAAGACCAGACACAACTAATGAAAAACTGTTTTTT.

The chain recombines TRBV15 with TRBJ2-7; D uncertain. The germline V and J ends were trimmed by 0 bases and 2 bases, with 2 bases remaining between them. The CDR3 is 12 residues long. Germline CDR1 reads LNHNV; CDR2 reads YYDKDF (reference sequence). The CDR3 region has the DNA TGTGCCACCAGCAGAGACGCCTACGAGCAGTACTTC. It codes for CATSRDAYEQYF.

This clonotype was counted a few times. The rearrangement links TRBV6-1 to TRBJ1-5, with 7 bases aligning to TRBD1. This CDR3 is built from 15 residues. The V and J ends lost 5 bases and 7 bases, in that order; junction bases with no gene match: 11. Germline V gene lookup returns CDR1 MNHNS and CDR2 SASEGT. CDR3 sequence: CASSSNRDRAQPQHF. The CDR3 region has the DNA TGTGCCAGCAGTTCCAACCGGGACAGAGCCCAGCCCCAGCATTTT.